The 15 T cell receptor beta chains listed next were all sequenced from one sample in a study of vaccination and CD4 T cells after COVID-19. The treatment here: approximately nine-day PBMC culture with coronavirus spike peptide pools or control peptides (ViraFEST assay). The assay that was used to sequence DNA from cultured CD4+ T cells was the Oncomine TCR Beta short-read assay. TCRdb redid the calling of the PCR reads with MiXCR, one entry per CDR3 protein. This table has more than 20,000 distinct CDR3 sequences, roughly 52% appearing once. The antigens of these receptors remain unknown. Source: CD4+ T cells from blood, cultured in vitro, taken before SARS-CoV-2 vaccination. The receptors stem from a human donor who received a COVID-19 vaccine.

V and J are TRBV10-1 and TRBJ2-2, with TRBD2 identical over 10 bases. The CDR3 consists of 14 residues. Trimming cost V 6 bases and J 5 bases; bases outside gene matches: 3. In germline, CDR1 is WNHNN, CDR2 SYGVQD (reference sequence). CDR3 region: CASSLGLATGELFF. CDR3 coding DNA: TGCGCCAGCAGCCTGGGACTAGCGACCGGGGAGCTGTTTTTT.

V is TRBV7-9 and J is TRBJ2-1; TRBD1 is a possible D gene (6 bases). The length of the CDR3 is 14 residues. Trimming took off 7 bases at V and 1 base at J, with 11 bases between the two ends. The germline V gene encodes CDR1 SEHNR and CDR2 FQNEAQ (reference sequence). Here the CDR3 DNA reads TGTGCCAGCAACAAAGGACAGTCCTACAATGAGCAGTTCTTC. Translation gives CASNKGQSYNEQFF.

The chain couples TRBV6-1 to TRBJ1-1; perhaps TRBD1 as D (6 bases). Germline values: CDR1 MNHNS, CDR2 SASEGT. The V gene lost 4 bases and the J gene lost 4 bases, with 10 bases spanning the gap. The CDR3 covers 13 residues. In nucleotides, the CDR3 is TGTGCCAGCAGTGGACAGGAATTCACTGAAGCTTTCTTT. This sequence encodes CASSGQEFTEAFF.

CDR3 residues: CASSRPGQGGNQPQHF. In nucleotides, the CDR3 is TGTGCCAGTAGCCGGCCGGGACAGGGAGGCAATCAGCCCCAGCATTTT. The genes are TRBV19 and TRBJ1-5; 9 nucleotides line up with TRBD1. V trimming: 6 bases; J trimming: 2 bases; junction bases outside the gene matches: 8. The CDR3 has 16 residues. The germline CDR1 and CDR2 sequences are LNHDA and SQIVND (reference sequence).

The rearrangement uses TRBV12-3 or TRBV12-4 and TRBJ2-1; perhaps D is TRBD1 or TRBD2 (5 bases each). Between the trimmed V and J ends, which lost 3 bases and 8 bases, there was a span of 20 bases. The CDR3 extends over 16 amino acids. The CDR3 nucleotides are TGTGCCAGCAGTTTTGAGGGGACCGCTTACTTGGATGAGCAGTTCTTC. Translated, it gives CASSFEGTAYLDEQFF.

This clonotype was seen more than once but under ten times. The J gene is TRBJ1-2, the V gene TRBV5-1; tentative D call: TRBD1 (6 bases). Germline CDR1 is SGHRS and CDR2 is YFSETQ. V shed 1 base and J shed 8 bases, with 12 bases lying between them. This CDR3 contains 13 residues. DNA of the CDR3: TGCGCCAGCAGCTTGAACAGGGTTTCCGGCTACACCTTC. This codes for CASSLNRVSGYTF.

The chain couples TRBV6-1 to TRBJ1-1; perhaps TRBD1 as D (5 bases). Germline lookup yields CDR1 MNHNS and CDR2 SASEGT. There are 14 residues in the CDR3. V lost 7 bases and J 7 bases, leaving 19 bases between the germline ends. CDR3 amino acids: CASNFMGGEGEAFF. The CDR3 coding sequence is TGTGCCAGCAATTTCATGGGGGGGGAGGGTGAAGCTTTCTTT.

The chain combines TRBV6-1 with TRBJ1-3; no firm D call. With 8 bases removed from V and 7 bases from J, the gap between germline ends came to 18 bases. Germline values: CDR1 MNHNS, CDR2 SASEGT. The CDR3 spans 14 residues. The CDR3 DNA reads TGTGCCAGCCGTATGGGCGGGGATGGGAACACCATATATTTT. It is translated as CASRMGGDGNTIYF.

This clonotype occurred once. The chain combines TRBV6-4 with TRBJ1-2; D gene ambiguous. The V gene lost 6 bases and the J gene lost 2 bases, with 16 bases spanning the gap. Germline CDR1 is MRHNA and CDR2 is SNTAGT. CDR3 length: 15 amino acids. As DNA, the CDR3 is TGTGCCAGCAGCCGACCTCGGTCAGGAAACTATGGCTACACCTTC. Amino acid sequence: CASSRPRSGNYGYTF.

This clonotype occurred a few times. The chain combines TRBV19 with TRBJ1-1; D call uncertain. Per germline, CDR1 LNHDA and CDR2 SQIVND (reference sequence). The CDR3 has 15 amino acids. V was shortened by 6 bases and J by 5 bases, with 19 bases between the two germline ends. CDR3 amino acids: CASREYLRMRTEAFF. The DNA for the CDR3 is TGTGCCAGTAGGGAATACCTTAGGATGAGGACTGAAGCTTTCTTT.

This clonotype was counted only a few times. The CDR3 nucleotides are TGTGCCAGCAGCTTAGCACAGGGCGCTAACTATGGCTACACCTTC. Its translation: CASSLAQGANYGYTF. This chain links TRBV7-2 with TRBJ1-2, with D maybe TRBD1 (6 bases). The CDR3 runs to 15 residues. CDR1 and CDR2 (germline): SGHTA, FQGNSA. Trimming stripped 0 bases from V and 0 bases from J, with 8 bases between.

This clonotype was detected a few times. This sequence joins TRBV2 and TRBJ1-2, with 7 bases that match TRBD1. The CDR3 spans 12 residues. Germline lookup yields CDR1 SNHLY and CDR2 FYNNEI. With V trimmed by 7 bases and J by 3 bases, 2 bases remained unmatched. The DNA of the CDR3 is TGTGCCAGCACACAGGGGTACTATGGCTACACCTTC. Encoded protein: CASTQGYYGYTF.

The chain combines TRBV5-6 with TRBJ1-2, with D unresolved. This CDR3 has 13 amino acids. Trimming shortened V by 1 base and J by 2 bases, and 6 bases separated the two germline ends. The germline V gene encodes CDR1 SGHDT and CDR2 YYEEEE. The CDR3 spells CASSLSPNYGYTF. In nucleotides, the CDR3 is TGTGCCAGCAGCTTGAGCCCCAACTATGGCTACACCTTC.

This clonotype came up a few times. The rearrangement uses TRBV7-9 and TRBJ1-3; D remains unclear. Per the germline V gene, CDR1 is SEHNR and CDR2 is FQNEAQ (reference sequence). The V end was cut by 2 bases, the J end by 4 bases, with 3 bases between. The CDR3 length is 12 residues. Here the CDR3 DNA reads TGTGCCAGCAGCTTAAAAGGAAACACCATATATTTT. The encoded protein is CASSLKGNTIYF.

The V gene is TRBV6-1, the J gene TRBJ1-2; 8 bases align to TRBD1. Trimming cost V 6 bases and J 5 bases; bases outside gene matches: 5. The germline V gene has CDR1 MNHNS and CDR2 SASEGT. The CDR3 loop spans 13 amino acids. The CDR3 region has the DNA TGTGCCAGCAGAACTGACAGGGGATATGGCTACACCTTC. It yields the protein CASRTDRGYGYTF.